This T cell receptor beta chain is from a study of pediatric ulcerative colitis. Study as a whole: Ulcerative colitis patients had pancolitis or left-sided colitis, with confirming histology.

Measured with immunoSEQ multiplex PCR; TCRdb has only the in-frame clones, and not every one. The data show about 15,000 clones, about 76% seen once. Remarks on this clone: Its antigen remains unidentified.

This CDR3 has 13 residues. V shed 3 bases and J shed 4 bases, with 7 bases lying between them. The germline gives CDR1 MNHNS, CDR2 SASEGT. One to two pinch biopsies were taken from the rectum during colonoscopy. Study-wide results and limits: Rectal repertoires separated controls, mild-moderate and acute severe colitis. All ulcerative colitis patients, but no controls, carried a couple of rectal clonotypes.

The clonotype originates from a girl between 5 and 17 years old with moderate ulcerative colitis. The chain is built from TRBV6-1 and TRBJ1-5, with D perhaps TRBD1 (5 bases). Sequenced sample: gut tissue. The CDR3 DNA reads as TGTGCCAGCAGTGAGGCAGGGAATCAGCCCCAGCATTTT. Translated, it gives CASSEAGNQPQHF.